This T cell receptor beta chain was recorded in a study of cytomegalovirus exposure and HLA in healthy donors (dated by TCRdb to 2016 to 2017). About the study as a whole: An earlier analysis of under 600 of the donors reported 250 to 300 Gb of sequence data and around 110 million unique TCR beta sequences from around 200 million T cells. An early release that covered about 600 HLA-typed donors contained about 290 gigabases of sequencing data and tens of millions of unique TCR sequences. The genetic ancestry cluster associated with self-reported Caucasian donors included over 65% of the roughly 390 genotyped donors. The aim of the study was to test whether cataloging public T cell receptors could identify signatures of past pathogen exposure. The T cell repertoires of 550 to 850 subjects were profiled by immunosequencing and related to cytomegalovirus serostatus. Besides the first cohort of around 700 subjects, a separate validation cohort made up of around 120 different subjects was used. To predict cytomegalovirus infection status, the study combined high-throughput TCR immunosequencing, statistical association of individual TCRs with disease status, and machine learning. To study patterns of TCR occurrence, a later analysis re-analyzed previously published TCR beta repertoires from 550 to 800 donors and added high-resolution HLA genotyping. In the later analysis, no new phenotypic data were used to find candidate immune exposures; instead, reliance was placed on TCR beta sequences and their occurrence across donors. An earlier analysis of approximately 500 of the donors applied high-throughput TCR beta sequencing to assess whether each TCR beta V gene segment acted as functional or pseudogenic. Donor age, sex, ethnicity and CMV serostatus were compiled alongside the repertoire data. A later genetic analysis used genome-wide SNP genotypes for about 60% of the roughly 670 donors, treating that subset as a discovery cohort. All discovery cohort repertoires had been generated using a single sequencing platform. Class I and class II HLA loci were covered by the typing at four-digit resolution. Typing coverage differed by locus: A, B, C, DRB1 and DQB1 were typed in about 629-630 donors, DQA1 in 500 to 550, DPA1 in around 600, and DPB1 in roughly 470. Roughly 5 DR-DQ haplotypes were handled as single units for association and clustering, since linkage in the cohort was strong. On average, around 230,000 unique TCR beta nucleotide sequences were sequenced per donor among several hundred genotyped donors of the cohort, with around 19% of those sequences being non-productive.

As for this clone: The target of this receptor is not known. Base-call qualities are not available, and no considerably larger clone is one nucleotide away.

Between the V and J ends, shortened by 3 bases and 2 bases respectively, the junction contains 10 bases. Based on the germline V gene, the CDR1 and CDR2 sequences are SGHTA and FQGNSA. The CDR3 measures 14 amino acids from cysteine to phenylalanine. Only the CDR3 region is kept as DNA, spanning 42 bases read in frame from base 1. Library preparation was by the immunoSEQ multiplex PCR assay. For the multiplex PCR, a mixture combining 60 forward primers for TCR Vbeta segments and 13 reverse primers for TCR Jbeta segments was used. The CDR3 region of rearranged TCR beta genes was amplified from genomic DNA by a multiplex PCR assay. The Illumina HiSeq System was used to sequence the amplified TCR beta libraries as 87-base-pair reads. The paper's processing steps were these. A later analysis counted about 82 million unique TCR beta chains across the 650 to 800 repertoires, and 9 million to 14 million of these chains were shared by at least two donors. Raw reads were error-corrected and collapsed into unique sequences with a nearest-neighbor algorithm that merged closely related sequences to remove PCR and sequencing errors. CDR3 sequences were aligned to IMGT reference sequences to assign V, D and J gene segments. Each retained sequence needed at least a six-nucleotide match to both a V gene segment and a J gene segment. A rearrangement counted as productive if the CDR3 had no stop codons and remained in frame with V and J, and every other rearrangement counted as non-productive. Following IMGT convention, CDR3 was defined as the stretch from the second conserved V-encoded cysteine to the conserved J-encoded phenylalanine. Sequences without an unambiguous match to a single V gene segment were excluded from the earlier analysis of several hundred of the donors. In an earlier analysis of 587 of the donors, a V segment was called functional when productive rearrangements were above 56.7%, and segregating when the standard deviation between donors exceeded 5%. A statistical classification framework was developed to diagnose cytomegalovirus status using the catalog of TCR beta chain sequences. A later analysis assigned V and J genes by comparing TCR nucleotide sequences with IMGT/GENE-DB human TR gene sequences. The TCRdist pipeline was used in a later analysis to assign CDR3 sequences and most-parsimonious VDJ recombination scenarios. A later analysis defined each TCR beta chain by its CDR3 amino acid sequence plus V-gene family, and excluded reads lacking a unique V-gene family. A later analysis removed roughly 590 highly shared, low-generation-probability nucleotide sequences to deal with suspected cross-contamination and a sequencing artifact. In a later analysis, a clonal expansion index was calculated for each public chain from normalized within-repertoire ranks of inferred template counts. In a later analysis, generation probabilities were computed using a VDJ recombination model fitted to out-of-frame rearrangements, and the results were checked against IGoR. A later analysis scored TCR-TCR, TCR-HLA and TCR-CMV co-occurrence with hypergeometric tests, applying a repertoire-size bias correction to TCR pairs. A later analysis estimated false discovery rates by permuting HLA or CMV assignments 20 times. A later analysis grouped co-occurring TCRs with DBSCAN, adding TCRdist sequence similarity when clustering within HLA-allele-positive subsets. Repertoires with fewer than 30,000 or more than 120,000 public chains, plus five repertoires with anomalous nucleotide sharing, were excluded from co-occurrence clustering. TCRdb limited this immuneACCESS table to in-frame rearrangements with V and J called. A share of clones is missing; checked studies link under half to unresolved V genes, and the rest is unexplained. Clone size and V and J calls were adopted from that table, with D and trimming inferred from the DNA. This sample lists 150,000 or so clones; approximately 80% were detected once. The ten biggest clones cover 0.77% of the sample.

In total, 600 or so healthy bone marrow donors made up the cohort. All cohort members were sampled while nominally healthy, although unrecorded immune exposures were likely present. The donor tested CMV seronegative and was one of the 352 seronegative cohort members. Each donor provided a peripheral blood sample, and peripheral blood mononuclear cells were used for TCR beta sequencing. The Qiagen DNeasy Blood Extraction Kit was used to extract genomic DNA from the blood cell samples. Overall study outcomes, separate from this receptor: The earlier analysis of 450 to 700 of the donors excluded about 16 rarely observed V segments, including chromosome 9 orphons, because counts were too low. Most CMV-associated TCR beta chains appeared to be HLA-restricted in a later analysis, and the HLA associations seemed to be driven largely by CMV exposure. Sequencing depth was assumed to be roughly uniform across donors in the presence/absence analyses, though that assumption may not hold. In a later genetic analysis, a missense DCLRE1C variant was associated with V-gene and J-gene trimming of TCR beta chains, and the association was replicated in an independent cohort. A later genetic analysis reported fewer N-insertions in productive TCRs among donors in an Asian-associated ancestry cluster than the roughly 700-donor mean. In an earlier analysis of about 550 of the donors, most TCR beta V segments were observed in productive rearrangements about 90% or about 30% of the time, broadly matching IMGT annotations. According to a later analysis, TCR association rates differed among HLA loci, with DRB1 alleles showing the most associated TCRs and HLA-C alleles showing the fewest. Linkage disequilibrium might explain the correlated functional status among segregating V segments, but an unknown experimental factor could not be ruled out. In the study, about 150 TCR beta chains were listed as associated with cytomegalovirus. The only immune exposure information available for the cohort was CMV serostatus. Because the 87-base-pair reads could not distinguish some IMGT-functional V segments, including TRBV6-2 and TRBV6-3, those segments were excluded. Specific HLA alleles were associated with 16,951 TCR beta sequences at a false discovery rate of 0.05 in a later analysis. When HLA alleles, especially DR and DQ, strongly co-occurred, TCR associations were difficult to assign to individual alleles. The classifier was reported to diagnose cytomegalovirus status with high specificity and sensitivity in both the original cohort and the validation cohort. In vitro tests confirmed that a few of the cytomegalovirus-associated TCR beta chains recognize cytomegalovirus antigens. In a later analysis, HLA-associated TCR beta chains were found to be more clonally expanded and to have lower generation probabilities than equally common non-associated chains. This cohort had only TCR beta chains sequenced, and the lack of alpha or paired-chain data limited which features could be detected. A group of highly shared sequence variants was considered likely to be a technical artifact of the sequencing pipeline. Several of the top co-occurrence clusters appeared to be linked to parvovirus B19, influenza, CMV and Epstein-Barr virus, according to a later analysis. The authors suggested that the approach could potentially be extended to other disease states and immunological phenotypes. HLA typing was unavailable for some donors at each locus, so association tests used only the typed subset. A further reported finding was that TCR beta sequences accurately predicted the HLA-A and HLA-B alleles for most subjects in the first cohort. Across donors, most TCR sequences were observed very rarely, whereas some public TCRs were present in many individuals.

This TCR derives from a woman between 18 and 30 years old in good health and CMV-seronegative. Sequences were obtained from PBMCs. In this chain, TRBV7-2 is recombined with TRBJ1-1, with a weak D call of TRBD1 (6 bases match). The DNA sequence reads TGTGCCAGCAGCTTGACAGGCTCAAACACTGAAGCTTTCTTT. The encoded protein is CASSLTGSNTEAFF.